The source of this T cell receptor beta chain is a study of response to subunit inactivated influenza vaccine. This clonotype has at least ten counts. What it binds is unknown. General study points: There was a suggestion from the authors that each seasonal influenza vaccination recruits few new T cells.

Germline V lookup: CDR1 SGHRS, CDR2 YFSETQ. This CDR3 contains 15 residues. Trimming removed 4 bases at V and 3 bases at J, with 13 bases between. TCRdb re-called the RT-PCR reads through MiXCR, storing one row per CDR3 protein. Of hundreds of thousands of distinct CDR3 sequences listed, around 8% are singletons. The source material was PBMCs from blood, sampled less than 30 months after vaccination. This receptor was identified in a man aged 45-69 years who received an inactivated influenza vaccine. This sequence joins TRBV5-1 and TRBJ2-2; D gene uncertain. The CDR3 region has the DNA TGCGCCAGCAGCCGCACGGAGATAGACACCGGGGAGCTGTTTTTT. It translates to CASSRTEIDTGELFF.